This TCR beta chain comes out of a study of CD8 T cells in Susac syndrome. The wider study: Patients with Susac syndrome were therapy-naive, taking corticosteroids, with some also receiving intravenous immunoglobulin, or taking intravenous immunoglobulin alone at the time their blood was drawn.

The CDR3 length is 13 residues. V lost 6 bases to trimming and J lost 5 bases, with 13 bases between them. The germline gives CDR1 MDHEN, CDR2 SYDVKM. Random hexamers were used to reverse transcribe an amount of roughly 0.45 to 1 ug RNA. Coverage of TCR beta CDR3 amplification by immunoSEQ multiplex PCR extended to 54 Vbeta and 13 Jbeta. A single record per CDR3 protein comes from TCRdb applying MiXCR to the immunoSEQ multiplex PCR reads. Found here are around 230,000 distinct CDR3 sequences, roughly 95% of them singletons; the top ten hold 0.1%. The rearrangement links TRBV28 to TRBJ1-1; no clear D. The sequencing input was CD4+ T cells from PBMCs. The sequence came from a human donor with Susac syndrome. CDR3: CASRPSVATEAFF. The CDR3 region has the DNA TGTGCCAGCAGGCCCTCGGTTGCGACTGAAGCTTTCTTT.